Presented here are 20 T cell receptor beta chains from one specimen sequenced in a study of blood T cell repertoires in COVID-19. Clones were sequenced by immunoSEQ multiplex PCR, and TCRdb holds only the in-frame ones, with some missing. The table has 150,000 to 200,000 clones, around 89% seen once. The specimen sequenced was peripheral blood. The receptors stem from a woman aged 25 to 39 with acute or convalescent COVID-19.

The chain employs TRBV7-8 and TRBJ2-2; TRBD2 aligns across 10 bases. With 5 bases clipped from V and 3 bases from J, the junction kept 6 bases outside the gene matches. Germline CDR1 is SGHVS and CDR2 is FQNEAQ. This CDR3 spans 16 amino acids. The CDR3 bases are TGTGCCAGCAGCCTCCAGGGGACTAGCGACACCGGGGAGCTGTTTTTT. It codes for CASSLQGTSDTGELFF.

This clone occurred a few times. The chain links TRBV6-5 to TRBJ2-7; D may be TRBD1 (5 bases). Germline V CDR1 and CDR2: MNHEY, SVGAGI. Trimming left V 3 bases short and J 2 bases short, with 11 bases between. This CDR3 contains 14 residues. CDR3 sequence reads: CASSYKQGPYEQYF. The CDR3 DNA follows: TGTGCCAGCAGTTATAAGCAGGGCCCCTACGAGCAGTACTTC.

The chain joins TRBV7-9 to TRBJ2-7; D remains ambiguous. In germline, CDR1 is SEHNR, CDR2 FQNEAQ (reference sequence). V was shortened by 1 base and J by 5 bases, with 12 bases between the two germline ends. The CDR3 has 14 residues. The CDR3 DNA reads as TGTGCCAGCAGCTTAGGACACCTACTCGACGAGCAGTACTTC. Its translation: CASSLGHLLDEQYF.

This sequence joins TRBV27 and TRBJ1-6; D is possibly TRBD1 (6 bases). Germline loops: CDR1 MNHEY, CDR2 SMNVEV (reference sequence). The V and J ends lost 4 bases and 8 bases respectively, with 12 bases between them. The length of the CDR3 is 14 residues. CDR3 residues: CASSWAGEHSPLHF. The CDR3 bases are TGTGCCAGCAGTTGGGCAGGGGAACATTCACCCCTCCACTTT.

The chain links TRBV30 to TRBJ2-5; D is undetermined. This CDR3 comprises 11 residues. The V end was cut by 0 bases, the J end by 5 bases, with 4 bases between. Germline CDR1 reads GTSNPN; CDR2 reads SVGIG (reference sequence). The chain's CDR3 is CAWSVRETQYF. The CDR3 bases are TGTGCCTGGAGTGTACGGGAGACCCAGTACTTC.

DNA of the CDR3: TGTGCCAGCAGGGACACAGGGGAGATTGGCTACACCTTC. It yields the protein CASRDTGEIGYTF. This chain links TRBV28 with TRBJ1-2; 7 bases are a match to TRBD1. V shed 6 bases and J 7 bases; nucleotides not matched to a gene: 8. The CDR3 contains 13 residues. Germline CDR1 is MDHEN and CDR2 is SYDVKM.

The chain carries TRBV5-1 and TRBJ2-7; D may be TRBD1 (7 bases). The V end lost 0 bases, the J end lost 4 bases, and 14 bases lay between the germline ends. There are 15 residues in the CDR3. Germline CDR1 and CDR2: SGHRS and YFSETQ. The CDR3 loop is CASSLDGRGAYEQYF. CDR3 in DNA: TGCGCCAGCAGCTTGGACGGCAGGGGGGCTTACGAGCAGTACTTC. Full variable domain (outside the CDR3, taken from reference TRBV5-1 and TRBJ2-7): KAGVTQTPRYLIKTRGQQVTLSCSPISGHRSVSWYQQTPGQGLQFLFEYFSETQRNKGNFPGRFSGRQFSNSRSEMNVSTLELGDSALYLCASSLDGRGAYEQYFGPGTRLTVT.

This clone showed up just a few times. The chain employs TRBV25-1 and TRBJ2-1; 9 bases fit TRBD1. The CDR3 extends over 12 amino acids. V lost 8 bases to trimming and J lost 14 bases; unmatched junction nucleotides: 10. Germline values: CDR1 MGHDK, CDR2 SYGVNS. The DNA for the CDR3 is TGTGCCAGCCAAGCCCCGGGACAGGGTGAGTTCTTC. This sequence encodes CASQAPGQGEFF.

The chain couples TRBV19 to TRBJ2-2, with 10 positions matching TRBD1. V lost 4 bases, J lost 6 bases, and 2 bases stayed unmatched. CDR1 LNHDA and CDR2 SQIVND come from the germline V gene (reference sequence). CDR3 size: 14 residues. This CDR3 is CASSTGTGAGELFF. CDR3 bases: TGTGCCAGTAGTACCGGGACAGGGGCCGGGGAGCTGTTTTTT. The complete variable domain, with remaining parts taken from reference TRBV19 and TRBJ2-2, reads DGGITQSPKYLFRKEGQNVTLSCEQNLNHDAMYWYRQDPGQGLRLIYYSQIVNDFQKGDIAEGYSVSREKKESFPLTVTSAQKNPTAFYLCASSTGTGAGELFFGEGSRLTVL.

This sequence joins TRBV5-1 and TRBJ1-5; D gene unclear. Germline V gene data show CDR1 as SGHRS and CDR2 as YFSETQ. Trimming left V 2 bases short and J 2 bases short, with 5 bases between. This CDR3 spans 13 amino acids. This CDR3 reads CASSFGGNQPQHF. In DNA form, the CDR3 reads TGCGCCAGCAGCTTCGGGGGCAATCAGCCCCAGCATTTT.

There are a few counts of this clone. Within the sample, other DNA sequences also encode this same CDR3. J is TRBJ2-1 and V is TRBV28; D unresolved. The CDR3 covers 13 residues. Germline-derived CDR1 and CDR2 are MDHEN and SYDVKM. V was cut by 2 bases and J by 4 bases, with 6 bases left in between. The CDR3 coding sequence is TGTGCCAGCAGTTTAACGGGTTACAATGAGCAGTTCTTC. Translation gives CASSLTGYNEQFF. Full variable domain (remainder filled in from reference TRBV28 and TRBJ2-1): DVKVTQSSRYLVKRTGEKVFLECVQDMDHENMFWYRQDPGLGLRLIYFSYDVKMKEKGDIPEGYSVSREKKERFSLILESASTNQTSMYLCASSLTGYNEQFFGPGTRLTVL.

The chain employs TRBV5-1 and TRBJ2-5; TRBD2 might be the D (6 bases). Trimming took 7 bases from V and 3 from J, leaving 16 bases between them. CDR3 size: 14 residues. The germline gives CDR1 SGHRS, CDR2 YFSETQ. CDR3 residues: CASLPEPGEETQYF. CDR3 bases: TGCGCCAGCCTCCCGGAGCCGGGAGAAGAGACCCAGTACTTC.

This sequence joins TRBV2 and TRBJ2-2, with 11 bases identical to TRBD2. V was pared by 7 bases and J by 7 bases, with 2 bases of the junction left unmatched. CDR3 length: 13 amino acids. Per germline, CDR1 SNHLY and CDR2 FYNNEI. CDR3 residues: CASNGLAGGELFF. CDR3 sequence (DNA): TGTGCCAGCAATGGACTAGCGGGCGGGGAGCTGTTTTTT.

The chain carries TRBV5-1 and TRBJ2-1; D is possibly TRBD2 (5 bases). The V end lost 1 base, the J end lost 7 bases, and 9 bases lay between the germline ends. Germline CDR1 and CDR2: SGHRS and YFSETQ. The CDR3 has 13 residues. The CDR3 DNA reads as TGCGCCAGCAGCTTGTACAGACTAAATGAGCAGTTCTTC. It yields the protein CASSLYRLNEQFF. Supplemented by reference TRBV5-1 and TRBJ2-1, the full variable domain reads KAGVTQTPRYLIKTRGQQVTLSCSPISGHRSVSWYQQTPGQGLQFLFEYFSETQRNKGNFPGRFSGRQFSNSRSEMNVSTLELGDSALYLCASSLYRLNEQFFGPGTRLTVL.

This chain joins TRBV5-1 and TRBJ2-5, with TRBD2 as a possible D gene (6 bases). This CDR3 contains 14 residues. Trimming shortened V by 4 bases and J by 0 bases, and 10 bases separated the two germline ends. Germline-derived CDR1 and CDR2 are SGHRS and YFSETQ. The DNA of the CDR3 is TGCGCCAGCAGCCCCGCTAGCGACCAAGAGACCCAGTACTTC. Residues: CASSPASDQETQYF.

V gene TRBV5-1 combines with J gene TRBJ1-1; tentatively, D is TRBD1 (5 bases). This CDR3 contains 13 residues. V was cut by 0 bases and J by 8 bases, with 11 bases left in between. The germline V gene has CDR1 SGHRS and CDR2 YFSETQ. In DNA, the CDR3 is TGCGCCAGCAGCTTGGTAGGACAACGGGAAGCTTTCTTT. Translating gives CASSLVGQREAFF.

The chain recombines TRBV29-1 with TRBJ2-5; no firm D call. Trimming took 7 bases from V and 5 from J, leaving 11 bases between them. Germline V gene sequence: CDR1 SQVTM, CDR2 ANQGSEA. The CDR3 length is 11 residues. The CDR3 sequence: CSAQTGETQYF. CDR3 nucleotide sequence: TGCAGCGCTCAGACCGGGGAGACCCAGTACTTC.

This chain uses TRBV6-1 with TRBJ2-7; the D gene is possibly TRBD2 (6 bases). The CDR3 has 13 amino acids. The germline V and J ends were trimmed by 1 base and 9 bases, with 13 bases remaining between them. The germline CDR1 and CDR2 sequences are MNHNS and SASEGT. This CDR3 reads CASSEEEGSLQYF. The CDR3 DNA reads as TGTGCCAGCAGTGAAGAGGAGGGGTCCCTGCAGTACTTC.

The chain links TRBV9 to TRBJ2-2; 9 positions match TRBD2. The CDR3 consists of 15 residues. The germline V gene has CDR1 SGDLS and CDR2 YYNGEE. Germline trimming cut 0 bases from V and 8 bases from J; bases unmatched to any gene: 5. In DNA, the CDR3 is TGTGCCAGCAGCGTAGGCGGGAGGGCCGGTGGGGAGCTGTTTTTT. Residues: CASSVGGRAGGELFF.

This clone was observed a handful of times. The chain is built from TRBV6-1 and TRBJ2-1; 9 bases line up with TRBD1. V lost 2 bases to trimming and J lost 14 bases; unmatched junction nucleotides: 4. The CDR3 extends over 12 amino acids. From germline, CDR1 is MNHNS and CDR2 SASEGT. CDR3 residues: CASSELRTGEFF. The CDR3 DNA reads as TGTGCCAGCAGTGAACTTAGGACAGGGGAGTTCTTC.